This entry describes one T cell receptor (beta chain). Antigen: not known. This record belongs to a study of T cell responses to AZD1222 COVID-19 vaccine. General observations from the study: The donors showed a predominance of white British ancestry and of females, with possible underestimation of clonal diversity.

The protocol was immunoSEQ multiplex PCR, while the TCRdb copy is restricted to in-frame clones and leaves out a portion. Of roughly 50,000 clones detected, 89% appear once; the ten largest clones hold under 5.5%. The sequence was obtained from an adult who received the AZD1222 COVID-19 vaccine. The material sequenced was peripheral blood, taken 28 days after the second AZD1222 dose.

In nucleotides, the CDR3 is TGTGCCAGCAGCTTGGGAGTCGGAAATTCACCCCTCCACTTT. Translated: CASSLGVGNSPLHF. This chain links TRBV7-6 with TRBJ1-6; D uncertain. Trimming shortened V by 3 bases and J by 7 bases, and 10 bases separated the two germline ends. CDR3 length: 14 residues. The germline V gene has CDR1 SGHVS and CDR2 FNYEAQ.